This T cell receptor (beta chain) was documented in a study of blood T cell repertoires in COVID-19. Study summary: The study drew acute and convalescent COVID-19 samples from the United States, Italy and Spain. Nucleic acid was either cDNA or gDNA, and it came from T cells, B-cell-depleted T cells, or PBMCs.

Authors' methods: How many nucleated cells were present was estimated from reference gene primer amplification. TCRdb's table, derived via immunoSEQ multiplex PCR, lists solely in-frame clones and lacks some. V and J calls and clone size are given by that table; D and trimming were obtained from the DNA. The table records more than 200,000 clones, about 85% of them present only once. CDR1 is MNHEY, CDR2 SVGAGI, per germline. Trimming shortened V by 2 bases and J by 3 bases, and 10 bases separated the two germline ends. This CDR3 region has 14 residues. Material for sequencing was peripheral blood. The TCR comes from a man between 60 and 75 years old with acute or convalescent COVID-19. This chain connects TRBV6-5 to TRBJ1-1; D call uncertain. Written as DNA, the CDR3 is TGTGCCAGCAGTTACCGGGGAGTCGACACTGAAGCTTTCTTT. It translates to CASSYRGVDTEAFF.